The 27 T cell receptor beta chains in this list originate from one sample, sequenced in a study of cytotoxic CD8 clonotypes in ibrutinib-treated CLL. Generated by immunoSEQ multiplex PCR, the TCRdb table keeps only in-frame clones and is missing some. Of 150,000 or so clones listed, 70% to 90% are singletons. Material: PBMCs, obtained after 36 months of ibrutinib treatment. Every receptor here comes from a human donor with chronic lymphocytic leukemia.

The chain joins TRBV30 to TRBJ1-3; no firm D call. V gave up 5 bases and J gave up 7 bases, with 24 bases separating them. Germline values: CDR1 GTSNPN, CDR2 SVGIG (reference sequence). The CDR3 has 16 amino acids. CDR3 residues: CAWALPRRSPGNTIYF. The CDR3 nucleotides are TGTGCCTGGGCCCTCCCCCGACGGAGCCCCGGGAACACCATATATTTT.

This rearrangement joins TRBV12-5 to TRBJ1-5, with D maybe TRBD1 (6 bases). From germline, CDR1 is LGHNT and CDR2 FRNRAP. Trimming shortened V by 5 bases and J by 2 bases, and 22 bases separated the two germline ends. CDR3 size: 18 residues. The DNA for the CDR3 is TGTGCTAGTGGTACCCGGACAGCTAGAGGGTCAGGCAATCAGCCCCAGCATTTT. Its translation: CASGTRTARGSGNQPQHF.

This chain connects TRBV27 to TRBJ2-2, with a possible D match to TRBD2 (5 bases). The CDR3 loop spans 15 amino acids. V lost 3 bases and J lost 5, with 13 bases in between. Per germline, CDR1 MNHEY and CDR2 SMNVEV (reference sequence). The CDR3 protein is CASSFRGIETGELFF. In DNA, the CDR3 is TGTGCCAGCAGTTTTCGAGGGATTGAAACCGGGGAGCTGTTTTTT.

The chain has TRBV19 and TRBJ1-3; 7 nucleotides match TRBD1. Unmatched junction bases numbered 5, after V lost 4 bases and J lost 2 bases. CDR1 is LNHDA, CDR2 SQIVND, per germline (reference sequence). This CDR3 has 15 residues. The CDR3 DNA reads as TGTGCCAGTAGTACCCGGACAGGCACTGGAAACACCATATATTTT. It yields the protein CASSTRTGTGNTIYF.

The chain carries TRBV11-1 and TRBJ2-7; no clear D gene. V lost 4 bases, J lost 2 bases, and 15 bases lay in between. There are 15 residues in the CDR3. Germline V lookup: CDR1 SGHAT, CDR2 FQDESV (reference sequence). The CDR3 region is CASSSSLVRTYEQYF. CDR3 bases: TGTGCCAGCAGCTCGTCGTTGGTGCGGACCTACGAGCAGTACTTC. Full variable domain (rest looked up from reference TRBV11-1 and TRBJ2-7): EAEVAQSPRYKITEKSQAVAFWCDPISGHATLYWYRQILGQGPELLVQFQDESVVDDSQLPKDRFSAERLKGVDSTLKIQPAELGDSAMYLCASSSSLVRTYEQYFGPGTRLTVT.

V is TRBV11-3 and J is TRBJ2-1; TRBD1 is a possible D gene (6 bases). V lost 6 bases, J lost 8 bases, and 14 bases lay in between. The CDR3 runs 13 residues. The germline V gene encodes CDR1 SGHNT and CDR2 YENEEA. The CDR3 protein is CASSLGQRDEQFF. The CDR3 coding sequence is TGTGCCAGCAGTCTCGGACAGAGGGATGAGCAGTTCTTC.

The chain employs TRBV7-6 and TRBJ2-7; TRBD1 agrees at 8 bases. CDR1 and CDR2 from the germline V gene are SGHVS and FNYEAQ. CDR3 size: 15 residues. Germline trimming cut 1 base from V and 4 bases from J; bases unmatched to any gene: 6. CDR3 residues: CASSLGQGLEYEQYF. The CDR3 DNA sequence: TGTGCCAGCAGCTTAGGACAGGGGTTAGAGTACGAGCAGTACTTC.

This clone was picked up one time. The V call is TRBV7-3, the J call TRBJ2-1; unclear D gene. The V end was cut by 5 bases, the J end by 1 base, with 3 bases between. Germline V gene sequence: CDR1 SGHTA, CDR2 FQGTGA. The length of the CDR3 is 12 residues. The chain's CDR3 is CASSPSYNEQFF. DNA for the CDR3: TGTGCCAGCAGCCCTTCCTACAATGAGCAGTTCTTC.

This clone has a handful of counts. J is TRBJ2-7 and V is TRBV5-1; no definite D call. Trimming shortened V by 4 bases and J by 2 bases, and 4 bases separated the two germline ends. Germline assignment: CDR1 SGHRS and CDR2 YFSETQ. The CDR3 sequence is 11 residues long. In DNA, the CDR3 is TGCGCCAGCAGCGGGGCCTACGAGCAGTACTTC. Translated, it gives CASSGAYEQYF. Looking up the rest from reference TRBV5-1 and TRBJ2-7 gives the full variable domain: KAGVTQTPRYLIKTRGQQVTLSCSPISGHRSVSWYQQTPGQGLQFLFEYFSETQRNKGNFPGRFSGRQFSNSRSEMNVSTLELGDSALYLCASSGAYEQYFGPGTRLTVT.

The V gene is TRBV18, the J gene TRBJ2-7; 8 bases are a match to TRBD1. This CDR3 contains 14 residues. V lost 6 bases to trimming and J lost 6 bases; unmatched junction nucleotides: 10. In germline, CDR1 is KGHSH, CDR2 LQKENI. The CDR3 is CASSPGRDRSEQYF. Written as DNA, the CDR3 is TGTGCCAGCTCTCCAGGGCGGGACAGGTCCGAGCAGTACTTC.

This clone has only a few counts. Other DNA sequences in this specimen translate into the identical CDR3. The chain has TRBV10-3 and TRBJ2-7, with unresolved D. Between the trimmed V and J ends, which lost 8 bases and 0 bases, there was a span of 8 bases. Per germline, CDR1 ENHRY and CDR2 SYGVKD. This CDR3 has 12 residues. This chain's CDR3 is CAIGGPSYEQYF. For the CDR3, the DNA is TGTGCCATCGGCGGCCCCTCCTACGAGCAGTACTTC.

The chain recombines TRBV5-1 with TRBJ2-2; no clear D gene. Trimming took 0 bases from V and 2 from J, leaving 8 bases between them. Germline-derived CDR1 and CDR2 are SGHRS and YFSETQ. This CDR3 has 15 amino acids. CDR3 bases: TGCGCCAGCAGCTTGGTTGTCAGTAACACCGGGGAGCTGTTTTTT. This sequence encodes CASSLVVSNTGELFF.

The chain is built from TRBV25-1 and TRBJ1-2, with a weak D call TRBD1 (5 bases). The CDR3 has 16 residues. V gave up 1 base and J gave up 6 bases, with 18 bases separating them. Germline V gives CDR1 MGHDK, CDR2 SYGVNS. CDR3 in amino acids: CASSELTSGPRHGYTF. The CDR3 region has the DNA TGTGCCAGCAGTGAATTGACTTCGGGACCCCGGCATGGCTACACCTTC.

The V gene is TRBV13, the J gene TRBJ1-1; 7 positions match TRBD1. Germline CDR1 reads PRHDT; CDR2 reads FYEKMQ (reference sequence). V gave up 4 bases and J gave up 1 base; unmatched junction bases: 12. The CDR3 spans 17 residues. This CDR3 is CASSSVRRGQGNTEAFF. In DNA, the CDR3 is TGTGCCAGCAGCTCTGTCCGGAGGGGGCAGGGGAACACTGAAGCTTTCTTT. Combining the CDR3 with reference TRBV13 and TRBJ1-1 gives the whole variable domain AAGVIQSPRHLIKEKRETATLKCYPIPRHDTVYWYQQGPGQDPQFLISFYEKMQSDKGSIPDRFSAQQFSDYHSELNMSSLELGDSALYFCASSSVRRGQGNTEAFFGQGTRLTVV.

The CDR3 here is CASSFGQGFYEQYF. CDR3 DNA sequence: TGTGCCAGCAGCTTTGGACAGGGGTTCTACGAGCAGTACTTC. The chain is built from TRBV7-9 and TRBJ2-7; 9 bases fit TRBD1. Germline CDR1 and CDR2: SEHNR and FQNEAQ (reference sequence). V gave up 3 bases and J gave up 3 bases; unmatched junction bases: 3. The CDR3 loop spans 14 amino acids.

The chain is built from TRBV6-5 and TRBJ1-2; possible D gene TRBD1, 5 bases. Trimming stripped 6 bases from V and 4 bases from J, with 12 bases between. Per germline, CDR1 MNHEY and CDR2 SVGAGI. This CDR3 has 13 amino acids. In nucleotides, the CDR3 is TGTGCCAGCAGCTCAGGGATTTCCTATGGCTACACCTTC. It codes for CASSSGISYGYTF.

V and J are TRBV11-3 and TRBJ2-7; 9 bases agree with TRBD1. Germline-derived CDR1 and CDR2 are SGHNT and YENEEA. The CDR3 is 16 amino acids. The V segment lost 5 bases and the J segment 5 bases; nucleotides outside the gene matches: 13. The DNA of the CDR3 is TGTGCCAGCAGCCCTGGACAGGGGAAGCGGGATGACGAGCAGTACTTC. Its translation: CASSPGQGKRDDEQYF.

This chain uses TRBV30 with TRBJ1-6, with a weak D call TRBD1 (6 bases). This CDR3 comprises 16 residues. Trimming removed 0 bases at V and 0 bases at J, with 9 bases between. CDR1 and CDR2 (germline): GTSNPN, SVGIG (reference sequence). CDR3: CAWSVGGSSYNSPLHF. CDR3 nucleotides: TGTGCCTGGAGTGTAGGGGGGAGCTCCTATAATTCACCCCTCCACTTT. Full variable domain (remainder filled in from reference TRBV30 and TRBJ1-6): SQTIHQWPATLVQPVGSPLSLECTVEGTSNPNLYWYRQAAGRGLQLLFYSVGIGQISSEVPQNLSASRPQDRQFILSSKKLLLSDSGFYLCAWSVGGSSYNSPLHFGNGTRLTVT.

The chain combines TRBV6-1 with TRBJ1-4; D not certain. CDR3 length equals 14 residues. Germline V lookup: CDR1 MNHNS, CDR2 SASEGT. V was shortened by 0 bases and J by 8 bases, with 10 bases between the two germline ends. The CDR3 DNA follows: TGTGCCAGCAGTGAAGCTAACAGTAACGAAAAACTGTTTTTT. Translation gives CASSEANSNEKLFF.

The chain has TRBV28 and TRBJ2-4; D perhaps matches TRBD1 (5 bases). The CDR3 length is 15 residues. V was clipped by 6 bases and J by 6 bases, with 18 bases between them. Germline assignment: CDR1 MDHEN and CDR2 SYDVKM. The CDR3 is CASSPDSPAINIQYF. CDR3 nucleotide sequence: TGTGCCAGCAGCCCCGACAGTCCAGCAATAAACATTCAGTACTTC.

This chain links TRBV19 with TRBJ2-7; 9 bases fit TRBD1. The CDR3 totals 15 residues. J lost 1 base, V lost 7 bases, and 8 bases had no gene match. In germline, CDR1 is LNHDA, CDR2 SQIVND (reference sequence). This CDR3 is CASNPTGGSSYEQYF. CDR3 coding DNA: TGTGCCAGTAATCCGACAGGGGGGTCTTCCTACGAGCAGTACTTC.

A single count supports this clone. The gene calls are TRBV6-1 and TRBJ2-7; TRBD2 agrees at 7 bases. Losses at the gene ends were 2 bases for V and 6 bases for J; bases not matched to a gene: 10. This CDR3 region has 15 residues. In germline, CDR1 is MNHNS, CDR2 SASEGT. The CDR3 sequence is CASSEKAGWVREQYF. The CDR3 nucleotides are TGTGCCAGCAGTGAAAAAGCGGGGTGGGTACGCGAGCAGTACTTC.

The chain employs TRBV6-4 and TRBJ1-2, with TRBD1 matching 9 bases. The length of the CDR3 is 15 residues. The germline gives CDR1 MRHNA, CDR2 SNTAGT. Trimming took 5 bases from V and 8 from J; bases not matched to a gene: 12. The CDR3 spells CASSTGGTGSDGYTF. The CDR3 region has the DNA TGTGCCAGCAGTACAGGGGGCACGGGATCGGACGGCTACACCTTC.

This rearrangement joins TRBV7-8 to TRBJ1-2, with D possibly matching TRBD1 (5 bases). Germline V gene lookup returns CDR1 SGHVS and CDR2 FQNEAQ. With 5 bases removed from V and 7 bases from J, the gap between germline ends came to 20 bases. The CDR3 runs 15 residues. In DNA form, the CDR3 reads TGTGCCAGCAGCCCCTCCTTGGGGCCTTCGGTTGGCTACACCTTC. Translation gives CASSPSLGPSVGYTF.

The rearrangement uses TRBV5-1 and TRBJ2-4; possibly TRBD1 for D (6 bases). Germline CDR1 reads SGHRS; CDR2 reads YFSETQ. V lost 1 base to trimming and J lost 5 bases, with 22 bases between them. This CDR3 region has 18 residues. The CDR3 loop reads CASSLFLHRDTPENIQYF. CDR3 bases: TGCGCCAGCAGCTTGTTCCTTCACAGGGATACACCTGAAAACATTCAGTACTTC.

CDR3 nucleotides: TGTGCCAGCAGCGTAGGGGGGACCCTGGGGACCCAGTACTTC. Protein: CASSVGGTLGTQYF. This chain links TRBV9 with TRBJ2-5, with D perhaps TRBD1 or TRBD2 (5 bases each). This CDR3 has 14 residues. The V gene's germline CDR1 is SGDLS and CDR2 YYNGEE. The germline V and J ends were trimmed by 0 bases and 7 bases, with 13 bases remaining between them.

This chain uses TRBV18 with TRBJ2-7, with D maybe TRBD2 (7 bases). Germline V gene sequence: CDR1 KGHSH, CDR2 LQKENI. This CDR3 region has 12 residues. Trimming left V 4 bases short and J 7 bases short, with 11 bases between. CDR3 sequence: CASSLRGGEQYF. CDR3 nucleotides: TGTGCCAGCTCACTGAGGGGGGGAGAGCAGTACTTC.